The source of this TCR beta chain is a study of post-analysis software for immune sequencing data. As to this clonotype: Its antigen is not known.

TCR beta cDNA libraries had unique molecular identifiers. MiXCR, run by TCRdb on the PCR reads, gives a single entry per CDR3 protein. The sample carries fewer than 900,000 distinct CDR3 sequences, approximately 44% recorded once. The CDR3 covers 14 residues. CDR1 is DFQATT, CDR2 SNEGSKA, per germline (reference sequence). Trimming cost V 5 bases and J 5 bases, with 16 bases left between them. Study observations and caveats: Controls had lower frequencies than patients of four or five TRBV segments, which included TRBV5-6, TRBV5-1 and TRBV20-1.

Source material: blood. The chain links TRBV20-1 to TRBJ2-1; D gene ambiguous. The receptor's source is a girl aged 5-17 years with multiple sclerosis. CDR3 coding DNA: TGCAGTGCTTCCCCGGGCGGTCGGAACAATGAGCAGTTCTTC. Translating gives CSASPGGRNNEQFF.